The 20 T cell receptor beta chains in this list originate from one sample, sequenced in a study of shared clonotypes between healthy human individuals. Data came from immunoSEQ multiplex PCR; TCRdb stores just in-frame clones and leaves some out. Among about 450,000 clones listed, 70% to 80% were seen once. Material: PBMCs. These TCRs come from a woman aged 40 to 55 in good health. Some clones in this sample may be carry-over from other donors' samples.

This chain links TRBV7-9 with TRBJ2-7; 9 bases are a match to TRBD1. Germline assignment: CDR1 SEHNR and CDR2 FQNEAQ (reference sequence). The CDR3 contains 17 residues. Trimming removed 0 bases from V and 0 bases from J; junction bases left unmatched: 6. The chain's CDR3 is CASSLALGTGISYEQYF. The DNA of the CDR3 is TGTGCCAGCAGCTTAGCGCTCGGGACAGGGATCTCCTACGAGCAGTACTTC.

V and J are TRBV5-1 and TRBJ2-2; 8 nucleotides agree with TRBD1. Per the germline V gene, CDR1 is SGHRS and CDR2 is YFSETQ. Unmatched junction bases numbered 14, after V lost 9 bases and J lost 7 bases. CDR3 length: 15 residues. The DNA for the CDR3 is TGCGCCACCGGTTGGGCAGGGGGCCCTGTCGGGGAGCTGTTTTTT. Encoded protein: CATGWAGGPVGELFF. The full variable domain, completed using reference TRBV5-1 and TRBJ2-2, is KAGVTQTPRYLIKTRGQQVTLSCSPISGHRSVSWYQQTPGQGLQFLFEYFSETQRNKGNFPGRFSGRQFSNSRSEMNVSTLELGDSALYLCATGWAGGPVGELFFGEGSRLTVL.

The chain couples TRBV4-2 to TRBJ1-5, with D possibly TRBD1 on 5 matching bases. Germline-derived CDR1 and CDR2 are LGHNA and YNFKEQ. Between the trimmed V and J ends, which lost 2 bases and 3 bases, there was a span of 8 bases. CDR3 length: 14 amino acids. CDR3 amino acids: CASSQQGTNQPQHF. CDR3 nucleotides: TGTGCCAGCAGCCAACAGGGAACCAATCAGCCCCAGCATTTT.

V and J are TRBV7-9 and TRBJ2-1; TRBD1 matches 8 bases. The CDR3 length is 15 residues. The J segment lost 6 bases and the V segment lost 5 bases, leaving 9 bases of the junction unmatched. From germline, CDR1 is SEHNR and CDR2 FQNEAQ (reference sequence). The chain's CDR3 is CASSTLRTGRNEQFF. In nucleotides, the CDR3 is TGTGCCAGCAGCACCCTCCGGACAGGGCGCAATGAGCAGTTCTTC.

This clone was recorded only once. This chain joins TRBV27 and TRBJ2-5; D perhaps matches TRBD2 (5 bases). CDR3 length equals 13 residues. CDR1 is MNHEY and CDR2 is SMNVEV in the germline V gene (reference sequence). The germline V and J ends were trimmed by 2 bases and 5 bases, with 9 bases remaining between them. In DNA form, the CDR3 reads TGTGCCAGCAGTTTAGTGGGAGCTGAGACCCAGTACTTC. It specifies CASSLVGAETQYF.

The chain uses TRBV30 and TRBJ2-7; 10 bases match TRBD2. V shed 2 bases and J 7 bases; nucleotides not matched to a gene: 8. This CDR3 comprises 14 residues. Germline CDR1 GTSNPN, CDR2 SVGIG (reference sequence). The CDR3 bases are TGTGCCTGGAGTTGGACTAGCGGAGCCAGGGAGCAGTACTTC. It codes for CAWSWTSGAREQYF.

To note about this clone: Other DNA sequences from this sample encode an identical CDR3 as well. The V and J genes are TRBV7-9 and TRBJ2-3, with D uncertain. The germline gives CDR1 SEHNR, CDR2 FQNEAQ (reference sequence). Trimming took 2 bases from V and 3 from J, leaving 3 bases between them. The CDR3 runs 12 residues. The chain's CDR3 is CASSLLTDTQYF. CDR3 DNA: TGTGCCAGCAGCTTACTAACAGATACGCAGTATTTT.

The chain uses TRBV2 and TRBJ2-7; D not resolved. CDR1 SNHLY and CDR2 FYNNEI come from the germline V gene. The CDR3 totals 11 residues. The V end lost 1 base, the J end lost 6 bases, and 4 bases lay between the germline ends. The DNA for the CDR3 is TGTGCCAGCAGTGAAGAGCTCGAGCAGTACTTC. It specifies CASSEELEQYF.

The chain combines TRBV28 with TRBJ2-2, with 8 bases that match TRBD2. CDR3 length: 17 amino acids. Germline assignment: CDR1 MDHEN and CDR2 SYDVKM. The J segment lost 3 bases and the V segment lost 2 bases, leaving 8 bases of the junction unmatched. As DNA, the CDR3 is TGTGCCAGCAGTTTACACGGGAGGGCCCCCTACACCGGGGAGCTGTTTTTT. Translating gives CASSLHGRAPYTGELFF.

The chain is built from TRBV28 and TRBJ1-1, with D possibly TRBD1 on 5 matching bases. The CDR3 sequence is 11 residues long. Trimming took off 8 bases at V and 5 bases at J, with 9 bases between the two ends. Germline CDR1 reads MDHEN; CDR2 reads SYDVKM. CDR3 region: CASPRGTEAFF. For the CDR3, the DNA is TGTGCCAGCCCACGGGGGACTGAAGCTTTCTTT.

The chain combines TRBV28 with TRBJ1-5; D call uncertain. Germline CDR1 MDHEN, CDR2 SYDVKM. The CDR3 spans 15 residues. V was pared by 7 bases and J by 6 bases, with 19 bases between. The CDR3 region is CASKGGGGNRQPQHF. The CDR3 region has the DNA TGTGCCAGCAAAGGAGGTGGAGGGAATCGTCAGCCCCAGCATTTT.

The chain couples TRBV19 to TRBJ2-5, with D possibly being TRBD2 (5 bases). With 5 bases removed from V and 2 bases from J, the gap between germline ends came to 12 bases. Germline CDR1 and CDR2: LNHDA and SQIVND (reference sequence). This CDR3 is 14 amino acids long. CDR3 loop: CASSPTGTQETQYF. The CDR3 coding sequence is TGTGCCAGTAGTCCCACGGGAACACAAGAGACCCAGTACTTC.

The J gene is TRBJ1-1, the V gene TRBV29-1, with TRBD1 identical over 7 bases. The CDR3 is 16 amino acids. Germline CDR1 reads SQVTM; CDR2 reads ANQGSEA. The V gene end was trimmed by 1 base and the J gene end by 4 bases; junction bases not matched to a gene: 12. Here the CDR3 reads CSVEASQGVRGTEAFF. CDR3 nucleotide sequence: TGCAGCGTTGAAGCGAGTCAGGGGGTTCGAGGCACTGAAGCTTTCTTT.

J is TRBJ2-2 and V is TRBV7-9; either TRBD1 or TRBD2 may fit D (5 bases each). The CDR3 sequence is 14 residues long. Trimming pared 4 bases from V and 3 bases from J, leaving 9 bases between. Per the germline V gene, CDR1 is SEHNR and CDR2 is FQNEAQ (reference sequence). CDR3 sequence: CASSWDGDTGELFF. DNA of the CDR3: TGTGCCAGCAGCTGGGACGGAGACACCGGGGAGCTGTTTTTT.

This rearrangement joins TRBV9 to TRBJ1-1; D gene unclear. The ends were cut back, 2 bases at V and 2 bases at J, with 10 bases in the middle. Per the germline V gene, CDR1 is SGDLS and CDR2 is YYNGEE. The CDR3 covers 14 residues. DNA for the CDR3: TGTGCCAGCAGCGTGGGAACAACAAACACTGAAGCTTTCTTT. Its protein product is CASSVGTTNTEAFF. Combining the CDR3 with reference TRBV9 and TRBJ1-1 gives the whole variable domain DSGVTQTPKHLITATGQRVTLRCSPRSGDLSVYWYQQSLDQGLQFLIQYYNGEERAKGNILERFSAQQFPDLHSELNLSSLELGDSALYFCASSVGTTNTEAFFGQGTRLTVV.

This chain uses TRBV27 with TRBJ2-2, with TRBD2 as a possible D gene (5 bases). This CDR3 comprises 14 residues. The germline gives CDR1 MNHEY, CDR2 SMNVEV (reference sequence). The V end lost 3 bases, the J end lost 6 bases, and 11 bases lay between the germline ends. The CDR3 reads CASSFGVLAGELFF. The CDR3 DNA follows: TGTGCCAGCAGTTTCGGGGTGTTGGCCGGGGAGCTGTTTTTT.

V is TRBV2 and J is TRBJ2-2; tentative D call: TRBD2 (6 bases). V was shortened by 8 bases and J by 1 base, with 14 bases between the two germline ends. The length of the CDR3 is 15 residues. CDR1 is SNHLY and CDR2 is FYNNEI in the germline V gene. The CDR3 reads CASHPGTLNTGELFF. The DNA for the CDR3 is TGTGCCAGCCACCCCGGGACTTTGAACACCGGGGAGCTGTTTTTT.

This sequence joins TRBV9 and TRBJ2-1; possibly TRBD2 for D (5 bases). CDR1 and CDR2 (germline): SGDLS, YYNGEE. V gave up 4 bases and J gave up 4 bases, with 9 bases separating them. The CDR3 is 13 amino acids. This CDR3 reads CASSYGMYNEQFF. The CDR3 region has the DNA TGTGCCAGCAGCTACGGGATGTACAATGAGCAGTTCTTC.

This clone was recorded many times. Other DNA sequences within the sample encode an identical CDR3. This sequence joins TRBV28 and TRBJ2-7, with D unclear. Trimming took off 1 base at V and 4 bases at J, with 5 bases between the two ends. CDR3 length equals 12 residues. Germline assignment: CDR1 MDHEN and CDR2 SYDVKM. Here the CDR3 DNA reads TGTGCCAGCAGTTTATTGGCTTACGAGCAGTACTTC. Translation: CASSLLAYEQYF.

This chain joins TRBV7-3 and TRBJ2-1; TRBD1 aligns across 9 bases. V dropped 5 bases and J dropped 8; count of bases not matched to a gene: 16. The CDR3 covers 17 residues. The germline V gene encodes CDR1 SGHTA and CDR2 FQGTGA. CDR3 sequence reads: CASSHSEYRGHVDEQFF. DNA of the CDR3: TGTGCCAGCAGCCACTCGGAATACAGGGGGCATGTGGATGAGCAGTTCTTC.